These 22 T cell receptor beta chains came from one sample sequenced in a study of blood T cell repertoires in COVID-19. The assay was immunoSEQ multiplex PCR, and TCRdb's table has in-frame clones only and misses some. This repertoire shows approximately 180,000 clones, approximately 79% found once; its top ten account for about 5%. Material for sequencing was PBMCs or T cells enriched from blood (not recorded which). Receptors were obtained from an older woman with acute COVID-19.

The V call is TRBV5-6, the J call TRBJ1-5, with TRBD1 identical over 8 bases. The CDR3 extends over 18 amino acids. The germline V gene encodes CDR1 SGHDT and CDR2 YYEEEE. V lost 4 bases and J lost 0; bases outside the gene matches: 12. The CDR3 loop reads CASSPDREHAYSNQPQHF. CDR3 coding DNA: TGTGCCAGCAGCCCGGACAGGGAACATGCTTATAGCAATCAGCCCCAGCATTTT.

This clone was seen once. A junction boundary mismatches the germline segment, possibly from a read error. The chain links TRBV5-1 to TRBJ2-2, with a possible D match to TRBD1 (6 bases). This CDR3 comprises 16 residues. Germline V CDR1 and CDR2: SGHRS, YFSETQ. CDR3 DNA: TGCGCCAGCAGCTTCGGGCTGGGGGCGAAAACCGGGGAGCTGTTTTTT. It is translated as CASSFGLGAKTGELFF.

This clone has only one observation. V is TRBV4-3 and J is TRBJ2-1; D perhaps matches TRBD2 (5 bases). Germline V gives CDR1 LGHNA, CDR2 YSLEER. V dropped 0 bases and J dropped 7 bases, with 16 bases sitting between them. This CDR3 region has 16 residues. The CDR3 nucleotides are TGCGCCAGCAGCCAAGATCTAGACTACCTGGGTAATGAGCAGTTCTTC. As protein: CASSQDLDYLGNEQFF.

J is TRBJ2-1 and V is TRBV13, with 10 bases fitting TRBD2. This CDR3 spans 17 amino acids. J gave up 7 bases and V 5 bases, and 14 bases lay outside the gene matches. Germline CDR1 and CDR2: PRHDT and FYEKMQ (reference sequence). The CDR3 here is CASSLHGASGRINEQFF. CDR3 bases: TGTGCCAGCAGCCTCCACGGGGCTAGCGGGAGAATAAATGAGCAGTTCTTC.

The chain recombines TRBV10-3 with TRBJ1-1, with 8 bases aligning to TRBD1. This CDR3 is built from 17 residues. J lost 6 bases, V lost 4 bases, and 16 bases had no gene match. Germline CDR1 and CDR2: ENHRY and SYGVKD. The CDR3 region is CAISGGQGGVEKAEAFF. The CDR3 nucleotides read TGTGCCATCAGTGGAGGACAGGGAGGGGTGGAGAAGGCTGAAGCTTTCTTT.

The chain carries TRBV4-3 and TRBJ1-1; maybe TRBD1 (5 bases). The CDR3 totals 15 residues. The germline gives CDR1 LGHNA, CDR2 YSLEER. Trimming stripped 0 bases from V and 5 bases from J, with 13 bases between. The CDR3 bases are TGCGCCAGCAGCCAAGATGGTAGGGGAAGGACTGAAGCTTTCTTT. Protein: CASSQDGRGRTEAFF.

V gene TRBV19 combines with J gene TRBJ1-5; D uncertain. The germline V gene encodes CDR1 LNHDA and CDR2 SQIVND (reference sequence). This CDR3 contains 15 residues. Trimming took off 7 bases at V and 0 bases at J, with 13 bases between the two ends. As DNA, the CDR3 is TGTGCCAGTACCCCGACGGGGTTTAGCAATCAGCCCCAGCATTTT. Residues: CASTPTGFSNQPQHF.

The CDR3 nucleotides read TGCGCCAGCAGTGAGCTAGCGGGGGGGCTTGGTGTGATAAATGAGCAGTTCTTC. This encodes CASSELAGGLGVINEQFF. The J gene is TRBJ2-1, the V gene TRBV10-2; 12 positions match TRBD2. The V gene end was trimmed by 2 bases and the J gene end by 7 bases; junction bases not matched to a gene: 12. Germline V lookup: CDR1 WSHSY, CDR2 SAAADI. This CDR3 has 18 amino acids.

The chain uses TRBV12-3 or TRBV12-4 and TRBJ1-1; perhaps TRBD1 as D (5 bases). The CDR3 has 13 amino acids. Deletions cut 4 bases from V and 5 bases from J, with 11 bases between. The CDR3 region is CASSSNQGTEAFF. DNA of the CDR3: TGTGCCAGCAGTTCCAACCAGGGAACTGAAGCTTTCTTT.

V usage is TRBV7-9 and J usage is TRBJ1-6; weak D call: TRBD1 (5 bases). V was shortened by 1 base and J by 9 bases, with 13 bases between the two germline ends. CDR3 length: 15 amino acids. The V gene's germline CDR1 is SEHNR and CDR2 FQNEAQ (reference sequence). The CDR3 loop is CASSLDGARASPLHF. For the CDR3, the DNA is TGTGCCAGCAGCTTAGATGGGGCGCGCGCTTCACCCCTCCACTTT.

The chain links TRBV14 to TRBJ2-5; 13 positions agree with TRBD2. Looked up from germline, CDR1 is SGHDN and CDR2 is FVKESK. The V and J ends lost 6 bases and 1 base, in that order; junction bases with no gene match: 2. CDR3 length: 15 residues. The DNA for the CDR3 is TGTGCCAGCAGTCGGACTAGCGGGGGCCAAGAGACCCAGTACTTC. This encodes CASSRTSGGQETQYF.

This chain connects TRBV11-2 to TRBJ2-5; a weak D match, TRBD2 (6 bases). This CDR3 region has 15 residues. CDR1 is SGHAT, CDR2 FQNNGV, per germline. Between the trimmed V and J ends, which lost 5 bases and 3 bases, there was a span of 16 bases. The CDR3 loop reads CASSVTPGLEETQYF. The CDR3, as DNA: TGTGCCAGCAGCGTAACCCCGGGACTCGAAGAGACCCAGTACTTC.

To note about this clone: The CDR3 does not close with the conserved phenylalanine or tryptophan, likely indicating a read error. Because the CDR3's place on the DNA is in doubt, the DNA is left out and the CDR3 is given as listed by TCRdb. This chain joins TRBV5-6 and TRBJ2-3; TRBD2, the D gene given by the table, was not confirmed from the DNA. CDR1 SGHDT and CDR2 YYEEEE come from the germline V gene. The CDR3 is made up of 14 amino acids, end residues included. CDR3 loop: CASSPVRGTSGISA.

As DNA, the CDR3 is TGCGCCAGCAGCTTGATTACCGGGACTAGCGGAGATACGCAGTATTTT. It yields the protein CASSLITGTSGDTQYF. The V call is TRBV5-1, the J call TRBJ2-3; 11 bases match TRBD2. The germline gives CDR1 SGHRS, CDR2 YFSETQ. The length of the CDR3 is 16 residues. V gave up 1 base and J gave up 5 bases; unmatched junction bases: 6.

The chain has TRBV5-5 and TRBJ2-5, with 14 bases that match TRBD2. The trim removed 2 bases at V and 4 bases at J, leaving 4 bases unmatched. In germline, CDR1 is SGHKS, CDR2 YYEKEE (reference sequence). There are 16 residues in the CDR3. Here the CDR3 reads CASSFKTSGGAETQYF. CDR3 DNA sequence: TGTGCCAGCAGCTTCAAGACTAGCGGGGGGGCAGAGACCCAGTACTTC.

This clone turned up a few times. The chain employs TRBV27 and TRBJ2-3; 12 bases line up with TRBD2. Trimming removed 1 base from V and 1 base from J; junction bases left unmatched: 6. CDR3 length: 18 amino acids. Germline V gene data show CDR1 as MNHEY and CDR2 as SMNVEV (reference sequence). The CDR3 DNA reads TGTGCCAGCAGTTTATTCGGGCGACTAGCGGGGGGCACAGATACGCAGTATTTT. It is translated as CASSLFGRLAGGTDTQYF.

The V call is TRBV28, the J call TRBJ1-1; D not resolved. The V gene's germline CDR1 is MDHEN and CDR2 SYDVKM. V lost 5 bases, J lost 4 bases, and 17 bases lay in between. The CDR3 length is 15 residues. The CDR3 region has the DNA TGTGCCAGCAGTGGCCTCGGAAGGGCGGGCACTGAAGCTTTCTTT. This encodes CASSGLGRAGTEAFF.

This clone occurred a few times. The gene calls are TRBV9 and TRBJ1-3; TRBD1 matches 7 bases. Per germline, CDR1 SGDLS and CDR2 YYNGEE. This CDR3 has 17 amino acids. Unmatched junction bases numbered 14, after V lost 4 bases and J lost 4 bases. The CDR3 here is CASSPRSLRGRGNTIYF. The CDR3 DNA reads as TGTGCCAGCAGCCCCAGATCCCTTAGGGGGCGCGGAAACACCATATATTTT.

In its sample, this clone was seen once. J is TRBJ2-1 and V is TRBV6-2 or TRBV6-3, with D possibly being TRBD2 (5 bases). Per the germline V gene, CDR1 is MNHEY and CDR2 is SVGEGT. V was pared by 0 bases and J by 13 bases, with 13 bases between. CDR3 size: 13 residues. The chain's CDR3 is CASSYSSDRIQFF. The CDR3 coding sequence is TGTGCCAGCAGTTACTCTAGCGATCGCATCCAGTTCTTC.

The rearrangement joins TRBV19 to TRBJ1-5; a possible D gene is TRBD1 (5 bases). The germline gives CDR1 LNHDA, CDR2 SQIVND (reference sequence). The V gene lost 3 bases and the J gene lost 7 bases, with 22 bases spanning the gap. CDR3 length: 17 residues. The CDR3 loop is CASSIGGGGGFGQPQHF. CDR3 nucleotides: TGTGCCAGTAGTATCGGAGGCGGCGGGGGTTTTGGACAGCCCCAGCATTTT.

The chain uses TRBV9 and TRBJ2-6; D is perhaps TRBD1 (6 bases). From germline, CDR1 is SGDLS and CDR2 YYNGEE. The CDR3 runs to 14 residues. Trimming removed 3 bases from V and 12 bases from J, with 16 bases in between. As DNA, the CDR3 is TGTGCCAGCAGCGCGAGTCCAGGGGAAAGCGTCCTGACTTTC. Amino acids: CASSASPGESVLTF.

CDR3 in amino acids: CASSLLSGGQETQYF. DNA for the CDR3: TGTGCCAGCAGTTTACTCAGCGGGGGCCAAGAGACCCAGTACTTC. The chain combines TRBV28 with TRBJ2-5; 8 bases are a match to TRBD2. The CDR3 totals 15 residues. The germline V gene encodes CDR1 MDHEN and CDR2 SYDVKM. V trimming: 2 bases; J trimming: 1 base; junction bases outside the gene matches: 3.